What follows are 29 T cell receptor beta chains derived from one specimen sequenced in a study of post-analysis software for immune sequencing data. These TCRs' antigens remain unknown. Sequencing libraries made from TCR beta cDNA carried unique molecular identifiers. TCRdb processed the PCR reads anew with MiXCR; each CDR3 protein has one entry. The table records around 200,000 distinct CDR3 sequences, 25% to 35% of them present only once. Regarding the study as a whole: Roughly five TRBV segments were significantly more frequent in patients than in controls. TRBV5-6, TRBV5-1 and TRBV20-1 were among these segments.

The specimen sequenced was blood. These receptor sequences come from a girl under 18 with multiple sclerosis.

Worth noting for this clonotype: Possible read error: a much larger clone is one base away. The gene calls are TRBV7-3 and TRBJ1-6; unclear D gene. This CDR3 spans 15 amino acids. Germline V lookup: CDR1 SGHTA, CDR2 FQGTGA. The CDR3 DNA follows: TGTGCCAGCAGCTTATCAAACGAGGTTTATCCACCCCCCCACTTT. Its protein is CASSLSNEVYPPPHF.

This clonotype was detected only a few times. The DNA for the CDR3 is TGCGCCAGCAGCCAGTACAGGGGCTACGAGCAGTTCTTC. Encoded protein: CASSQYRGYEQFF. The gene calls are TRBV4-1 and TRBJ2-1; 7 bases are shared with TRBD1. This CDR3 is 13 amino acids long. Germline loops: CDR1 MGHRA, CDR2 YSYEKL. J was trimmed by 10 bases and V by 3 bases; bases with no gene match: 6.

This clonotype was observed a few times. This CDR3 reads CASSPNYVTGNEQYF. For the CDR3, the DNA is TGTGCCAGCAGTCCTAACTACGTCACTGGAAACGAGCAGTACTTC. The V gene is TRBV28, the J gene TRBJ2-7; D ambiguous. CDR1 and CDR2 (germline): MDHEN, SYDVKM. CDR3 length: 15 amino acids. Trimming removed 5 bases at V and 5 bases at J, with 19 bases between.

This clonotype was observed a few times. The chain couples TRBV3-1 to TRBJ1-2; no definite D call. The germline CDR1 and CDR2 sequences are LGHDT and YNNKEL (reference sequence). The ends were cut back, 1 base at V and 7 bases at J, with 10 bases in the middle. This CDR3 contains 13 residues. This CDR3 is CASSQGREGGYTF. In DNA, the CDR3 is TGTGCCAGCAGCCAAGGGAGGGAGGGTGGCTACACCTTC.

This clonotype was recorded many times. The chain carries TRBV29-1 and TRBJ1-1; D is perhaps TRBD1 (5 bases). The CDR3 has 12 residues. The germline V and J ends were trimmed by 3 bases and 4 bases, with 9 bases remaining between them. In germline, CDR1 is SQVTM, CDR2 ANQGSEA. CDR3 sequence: CSVEGGGTEAFF. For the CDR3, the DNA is TGCAGCGTTGAGGGGGGAGGCACTGAAGCTTTCTTT.

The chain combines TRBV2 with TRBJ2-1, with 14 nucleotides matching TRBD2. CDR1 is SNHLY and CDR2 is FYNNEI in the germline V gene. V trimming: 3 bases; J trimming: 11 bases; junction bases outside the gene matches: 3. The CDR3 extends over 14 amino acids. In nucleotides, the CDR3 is TGTGCCAGCAGTGATGGACTAGCGGGAGGTCAGCAGTTCTTC. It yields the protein CASSDGLAGGQQFF.

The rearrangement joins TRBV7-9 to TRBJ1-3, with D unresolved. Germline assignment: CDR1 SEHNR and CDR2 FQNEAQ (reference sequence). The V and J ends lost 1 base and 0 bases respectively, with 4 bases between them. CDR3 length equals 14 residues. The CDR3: CASSLGHSGNTIYF. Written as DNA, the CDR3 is TGTGCCAGCAGCTTAGGACACTCTGGAAACACCATATATTTT.

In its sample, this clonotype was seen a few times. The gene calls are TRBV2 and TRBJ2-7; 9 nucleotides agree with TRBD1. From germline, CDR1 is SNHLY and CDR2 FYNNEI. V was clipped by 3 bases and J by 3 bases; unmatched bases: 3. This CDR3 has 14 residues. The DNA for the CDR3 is TGTGCCAGCAGTGAGGGACAGGGAAACTACGAGCAGTACTTC. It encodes CASSEGQGNYEQYF.

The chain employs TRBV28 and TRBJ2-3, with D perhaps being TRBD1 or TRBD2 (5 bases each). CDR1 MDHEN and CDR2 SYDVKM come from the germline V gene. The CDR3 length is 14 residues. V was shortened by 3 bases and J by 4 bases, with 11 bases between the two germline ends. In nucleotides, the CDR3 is TGTGCCAGCAGTTTGTGGGGGAACGCAGATACGCAGTATTTT. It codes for CASSLWGNADTQYF.

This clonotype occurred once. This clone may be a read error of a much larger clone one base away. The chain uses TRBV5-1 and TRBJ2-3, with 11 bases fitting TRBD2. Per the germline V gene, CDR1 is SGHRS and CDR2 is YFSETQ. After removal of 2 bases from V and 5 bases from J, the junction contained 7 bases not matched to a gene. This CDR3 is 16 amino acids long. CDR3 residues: CASSFGLAGRGDTQYF. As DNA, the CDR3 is TGCGCCAGCAGCTTCGGACTAGCGGGCCGGGGAGATACGCAGTATTTT.

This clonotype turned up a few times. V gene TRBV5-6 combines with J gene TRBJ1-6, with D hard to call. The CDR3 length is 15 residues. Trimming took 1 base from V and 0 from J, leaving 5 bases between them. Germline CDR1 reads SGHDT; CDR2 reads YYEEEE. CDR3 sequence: CASSLWVSYNSPLHF. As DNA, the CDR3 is TGTGCCAGCAGCTTGTGGGTCTCCTATAATTCACCCCTCCACTTT.

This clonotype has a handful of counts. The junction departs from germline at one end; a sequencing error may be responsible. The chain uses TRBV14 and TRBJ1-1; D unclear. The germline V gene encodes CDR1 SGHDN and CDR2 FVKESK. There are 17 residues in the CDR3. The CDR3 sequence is CASSQDPTDGWNPEAFF. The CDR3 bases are TGTGCCAGCAGCCAAGATCCAACGGACGGTTGGAACCCTGAAGCTTTCTTT.

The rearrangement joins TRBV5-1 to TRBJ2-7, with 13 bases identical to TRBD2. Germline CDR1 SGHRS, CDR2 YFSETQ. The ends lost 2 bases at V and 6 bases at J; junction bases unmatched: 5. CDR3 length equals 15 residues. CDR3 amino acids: CASSFSTSGGLEQYF. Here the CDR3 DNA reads TGCGCCAGCAGCTTCTCGACTAGCGGGGGGCTCGAGCAGTACTTC.

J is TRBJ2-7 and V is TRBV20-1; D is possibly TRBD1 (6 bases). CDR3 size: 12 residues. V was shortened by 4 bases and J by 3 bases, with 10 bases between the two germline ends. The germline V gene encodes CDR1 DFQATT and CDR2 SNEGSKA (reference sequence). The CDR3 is CSATGQRYEQYF. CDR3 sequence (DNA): TGCAGTGCTACCGGACAGCGCTACGAGCAGTACTTC.

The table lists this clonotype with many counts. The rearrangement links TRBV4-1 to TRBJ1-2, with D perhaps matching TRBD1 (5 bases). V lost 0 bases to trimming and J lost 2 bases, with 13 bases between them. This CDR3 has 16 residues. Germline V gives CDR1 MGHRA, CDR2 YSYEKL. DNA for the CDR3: TGCGCCAGCAGCCAAGATGCCGGGACGGGCAACTATGGCTACACCTTC. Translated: CASSQDAGTGNYGYTF.

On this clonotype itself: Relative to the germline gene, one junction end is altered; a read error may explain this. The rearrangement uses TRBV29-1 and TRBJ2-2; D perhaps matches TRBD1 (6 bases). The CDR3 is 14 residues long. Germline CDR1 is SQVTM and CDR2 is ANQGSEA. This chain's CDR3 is CSVGQGTNAGELFF. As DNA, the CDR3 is TGCAGCGTTGGTCAGGGGACGAACGCCGGGGAGCTGTTTTTT.

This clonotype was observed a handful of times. In DNA, the CDR3 is TGTGCCAGCAGCCGAACAGGGGTGGATTCACCCCTCCACTTT. This encodes CASSRTGVDSPLHF. The chain joins TRBV3-1 to TRBJ1-6; 7 bases map to TRBD1. V lost 4 bases to trimming and J lost 8 bases; unmatched junction nucleotides: 5. Germline V CDR1 and CDR2: LGHDT, YNNKEL (reference sequence). The CDR3 loop spans 14 amino acids. The full variable domain, in which reference TRBV3-1 and TRBJ1-6 provide the parts outside the CDR3, is DTAVSQTPKYLVTQMGNDKSIKCEQNLGHDTMYWYKQDSKKFLKIMFSYNNKELIINETVPNRFSPKSPDKAHLNLHINSLELGDSAVYFCASSRTGVDSPLHFGNGTRLTVT.

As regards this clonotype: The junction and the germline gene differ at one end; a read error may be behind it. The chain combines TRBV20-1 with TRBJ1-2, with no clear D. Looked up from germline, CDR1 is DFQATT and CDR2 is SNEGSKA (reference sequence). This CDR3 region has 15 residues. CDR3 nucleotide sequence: TGCAGTGTTAGAGACATCGCCGTTCGGAGGGCTGGCTACACCTTC. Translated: CSVRDIAVRRAGYTF.

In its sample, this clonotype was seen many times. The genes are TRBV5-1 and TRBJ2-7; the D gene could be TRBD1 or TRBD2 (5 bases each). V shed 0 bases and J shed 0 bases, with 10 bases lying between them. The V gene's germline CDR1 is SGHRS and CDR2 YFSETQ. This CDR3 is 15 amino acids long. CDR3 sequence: CASSLGGLGSYEQYF. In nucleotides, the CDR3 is TGCGCCAGCAGCTTGGGGGGGTTGGGCTCCTACGAGCAGTACTTC.

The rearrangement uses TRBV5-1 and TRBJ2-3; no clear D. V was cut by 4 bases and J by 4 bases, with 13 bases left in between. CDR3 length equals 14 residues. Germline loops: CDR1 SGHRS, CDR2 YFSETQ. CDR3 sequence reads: CASSLRPTSDTQYF. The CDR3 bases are TGCGCCAGCAGCCTTCGGCCTACCTCAGATACGCAGTATTTT.

The CDR3, as DNA: TGTGCCAGCAGCTTAGGTCAGAATAACTATGGCTACACCTTC. It specifies CASSLGQNNYGYTF. The V gene is TRBV7-9, the J gene TRBJ1-2; no clear D gene. There are 14 residues in the CDR3. Germline CDR1 and CDR2: SEHNR and FQNEAQ (reference sequence). V dropped 1 base and J dropped 1 base, with 7 bases sitting between them.

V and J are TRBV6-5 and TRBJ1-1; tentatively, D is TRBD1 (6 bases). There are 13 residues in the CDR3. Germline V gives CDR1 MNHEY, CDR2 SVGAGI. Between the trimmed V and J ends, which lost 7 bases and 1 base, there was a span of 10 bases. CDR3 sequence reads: CASIKTGNTEAFF. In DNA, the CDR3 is TGTGCCAGCATCAAGACAGGGAACACTGAAGCTTTCTTT.

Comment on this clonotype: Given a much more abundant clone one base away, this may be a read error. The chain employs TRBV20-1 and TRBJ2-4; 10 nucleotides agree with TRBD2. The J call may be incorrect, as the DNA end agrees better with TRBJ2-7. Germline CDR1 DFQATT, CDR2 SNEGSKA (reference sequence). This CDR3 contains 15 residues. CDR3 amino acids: CSARESASGGNEQYF. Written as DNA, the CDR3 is TGCAGTGCTAGAGAAAGTGCTAGCGGGGGCAACGAGCAGTACTTC.

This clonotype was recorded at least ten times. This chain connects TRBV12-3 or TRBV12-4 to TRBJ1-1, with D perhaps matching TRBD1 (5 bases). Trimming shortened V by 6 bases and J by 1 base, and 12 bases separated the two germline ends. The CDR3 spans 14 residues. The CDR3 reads CASSPTGGNTEAFF. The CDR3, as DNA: TGTGCCAGCAGCCCCACTGGGGGGAACACTGAAGCTTTCTTT.

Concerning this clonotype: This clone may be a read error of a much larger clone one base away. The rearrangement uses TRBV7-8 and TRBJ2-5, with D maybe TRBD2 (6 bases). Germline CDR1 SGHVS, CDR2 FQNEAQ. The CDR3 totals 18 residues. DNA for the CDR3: TGTACCAGCAGTCAAGTCCGTCCGGGACTCAAGCTACAAGAGACCCAGTACTTC. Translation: CTSSQVRPGLKLQETQYF.

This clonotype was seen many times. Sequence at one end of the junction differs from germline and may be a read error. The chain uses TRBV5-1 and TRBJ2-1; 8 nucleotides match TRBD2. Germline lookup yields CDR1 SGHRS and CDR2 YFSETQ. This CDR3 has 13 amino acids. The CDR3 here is CASSLSGNNEQFF. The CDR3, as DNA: TGTGCCAGCAGTCTTAGCGGGAACAATGAGCAGTTCTTC.

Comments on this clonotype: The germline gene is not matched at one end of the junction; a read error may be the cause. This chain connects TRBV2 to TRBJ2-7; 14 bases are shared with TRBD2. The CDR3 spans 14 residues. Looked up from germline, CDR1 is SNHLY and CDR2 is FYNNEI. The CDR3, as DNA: TGTGCCGGCAGGACTAGCGGGGGGTCCTACGAGCAGTACTTC. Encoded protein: CAGRTSGGSYEQYF.

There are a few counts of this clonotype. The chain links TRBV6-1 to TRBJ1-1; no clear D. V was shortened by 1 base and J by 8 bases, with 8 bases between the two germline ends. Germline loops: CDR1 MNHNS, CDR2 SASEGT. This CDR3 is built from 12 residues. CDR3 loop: CASSEVVSEAFF. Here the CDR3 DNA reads TGTGCCAGCAGTGAAGTAGTGAGCGAAGCTTTCTTT.

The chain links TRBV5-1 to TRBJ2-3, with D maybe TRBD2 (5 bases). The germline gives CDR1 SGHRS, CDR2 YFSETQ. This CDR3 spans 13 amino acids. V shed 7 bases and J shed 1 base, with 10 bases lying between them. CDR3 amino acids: CASRGPGTDTQYF. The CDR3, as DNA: TGCGCCAGCCGCGGGCCCGGCACAGATACGCAGTATTTT.